The rows below give T cell receptor beta chains drawn from one sample of a study of blood T cell repertoires in COVID-19. The protocol was immunoSEQ multiplex PCR, while the TCRdb copy is restricted to in-frame clones and leaves out a portion. The table shows roughly 89,000 clones, with around 80% occurring only once. Input material: peripheral blood. The receptors shown here come from a woman older than 75 with acute or convalescent COVID-19. The CDR3 runs from the conserved cysteine through the conserved F or W. Each record gives: V gene, J gene, CDR3 protein.

V: TRBV5-4
J: TRBJ1-2
CDR3: CASSAGQGNYGYTF

V: TRBV28
J: TRBJ2-7
CDR3: CASLRGGTYEQYF

V: TRBV19
J: TRBJ1-2
CDR3: CATHRTDLSYGYTF

V: TRBV28
J: TRBJ2-1
CDR3: CATGGARIDEQFF

V: TRBV7-8
J: TRBJ2-1
CDR3: CASRGGRLSYNEQFF

V: TRBV19
J: TRBJ2-2
CDR3: CASSPHRDRARSGELFF

V: TRBV5-1
J: TRBJ2-3
CDR3: CASSSGQIASTDTQYF

V: TRBV5-1
J: TRBJ2-3
CDR3: CASSLALAVDTQYF

V: TRBV24-1
J: TRBJ1-2
CDR3: CATSDEQGARGYTF

V: TRBV27
J: TRBJ1-4
CDR3: CASRPGSRDEKLFF

V: TRBV6-6
J: TRBJ1-1
CDR3: CASDRGGNTEAFF

V: TRBV5-5
J: TRBJ1-4
CDR3: CASSASGVGEKLFF

V: TRBV11-2
J: TRBJ1-2
CDR3: CASSLEGSGYTF

V: TRBV10-3
J: TRBJ2-7
CDR3: CAISARTSGAGVYEQYF

V: TRBV20-1
J: TRBJ1-1
CDR3: CSASEPTEAFF

V: TRBV19
J: TRBJ1-2
CDR3: CASSIEGRWSYGYTF

V: TRBV30
J: TRBJ2-1
CDR3: CAWSVPGLAVRYEQFF

V: TRBV2
J: TRBJ2-7
CDR3: CASSGGSGLHEQYF

V: TRBV7-2
J: TRBJ1-6
CDR3: CASSLGGVGNSPLHF

V: TRBV12-3/TRBV12-4
J: TRBJ2-1
CDR3: CASSPGQREQFF

V: TRBV27
J: TRBJ1-1
CDR3: CASSLKGQGAGEAFF

V: TRBV5-1
J: TRBJ2-7
CDR3: CASSLTGSSYEQYF

V: TRBV14
J: TRBJ2-2
CDR3: CASSLMAVRSTGELFF

V: TRBV4-1
J: TRBJ1-1
CDR3: CASSPGWGNTEAFF

V: TRBV9
J: TRBJ1-2
CDR3: CASSVVRNEGYTF

V: TRBV18
J: TRBJ2-1
CDR3: CASSPLGKEDEQFF

V: TRBV5-1
J: TRBJ1-6
CDR3: CASSLAGTGNSPLHF

V: TRBV6-1
J: TRBJ1-6
CDR3: CASSEAQGVYSPLHF